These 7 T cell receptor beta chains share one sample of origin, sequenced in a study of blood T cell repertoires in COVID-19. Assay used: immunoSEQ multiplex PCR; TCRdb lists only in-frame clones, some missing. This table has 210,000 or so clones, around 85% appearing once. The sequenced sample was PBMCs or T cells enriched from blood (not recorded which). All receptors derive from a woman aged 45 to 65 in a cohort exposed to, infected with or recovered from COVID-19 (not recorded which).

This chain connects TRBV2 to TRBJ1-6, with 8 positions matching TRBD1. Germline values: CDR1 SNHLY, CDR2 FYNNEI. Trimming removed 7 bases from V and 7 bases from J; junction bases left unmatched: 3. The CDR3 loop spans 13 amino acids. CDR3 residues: CASMTGVNSPLHF. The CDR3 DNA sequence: TGTGCCAGCATGACAGGGGTGAATTCACCCCTCCACTTT.

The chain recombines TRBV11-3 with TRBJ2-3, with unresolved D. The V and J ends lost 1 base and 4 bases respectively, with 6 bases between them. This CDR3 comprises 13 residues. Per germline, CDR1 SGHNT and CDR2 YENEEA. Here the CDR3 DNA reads TGTGCCAGCAGCTTAGGCGCCCCAGATACGCAGTATTTT. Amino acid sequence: CASSLGAPDTQYF.

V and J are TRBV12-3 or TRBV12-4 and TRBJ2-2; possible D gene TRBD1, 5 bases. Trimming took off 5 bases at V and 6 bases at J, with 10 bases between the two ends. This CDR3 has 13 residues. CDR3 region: CASSGRVSGELFF. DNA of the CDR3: TGTGCCAGCAGTGGCAGGGTCTCCGGGGAGCTGTTTTTT.

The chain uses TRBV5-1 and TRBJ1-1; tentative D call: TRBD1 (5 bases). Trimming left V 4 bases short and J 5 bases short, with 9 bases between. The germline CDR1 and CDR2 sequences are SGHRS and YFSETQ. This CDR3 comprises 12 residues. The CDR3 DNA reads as TGCGCCAGCAGCGTTTCAGGGACTGAAGCTTTCTTT. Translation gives CASSVSGTEAFF. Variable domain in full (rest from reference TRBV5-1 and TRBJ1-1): KAGVTQTPRYLIKTRGQQVTLSCSPISGHRSVSWYQQTPGQGLQFLFEYFSETQRNKGNFPGRFSGRQFSNSRSEMNVSTLELGDSALYLCASSVSGTEAFFGQGTRLTVV.

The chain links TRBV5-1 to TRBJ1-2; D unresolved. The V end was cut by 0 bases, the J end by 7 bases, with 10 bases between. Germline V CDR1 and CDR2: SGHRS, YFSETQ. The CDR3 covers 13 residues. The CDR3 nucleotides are TGCGCCAGCAGCTTGGAAAGCGGAGGTGGCTACACCTTC. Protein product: CASSLESGGGYTF.

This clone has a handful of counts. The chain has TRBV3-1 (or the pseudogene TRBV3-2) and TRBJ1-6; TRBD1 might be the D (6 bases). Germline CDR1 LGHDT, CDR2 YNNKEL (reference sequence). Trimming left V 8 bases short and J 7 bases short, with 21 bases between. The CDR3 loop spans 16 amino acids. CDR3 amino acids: CASGGHTSGWNSPLHF. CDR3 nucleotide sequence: TGTGCCAGCGGGGGACACACCAGTGGTTGGAATTCACCCCTCCACTTT.

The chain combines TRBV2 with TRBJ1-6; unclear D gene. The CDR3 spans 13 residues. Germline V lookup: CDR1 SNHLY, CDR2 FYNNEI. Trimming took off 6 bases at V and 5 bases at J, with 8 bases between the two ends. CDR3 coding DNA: TGTGCCAGCAGCCCACAGAATAATTCACCCCTCCACTTT. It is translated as CASSPQNNSPLHF.